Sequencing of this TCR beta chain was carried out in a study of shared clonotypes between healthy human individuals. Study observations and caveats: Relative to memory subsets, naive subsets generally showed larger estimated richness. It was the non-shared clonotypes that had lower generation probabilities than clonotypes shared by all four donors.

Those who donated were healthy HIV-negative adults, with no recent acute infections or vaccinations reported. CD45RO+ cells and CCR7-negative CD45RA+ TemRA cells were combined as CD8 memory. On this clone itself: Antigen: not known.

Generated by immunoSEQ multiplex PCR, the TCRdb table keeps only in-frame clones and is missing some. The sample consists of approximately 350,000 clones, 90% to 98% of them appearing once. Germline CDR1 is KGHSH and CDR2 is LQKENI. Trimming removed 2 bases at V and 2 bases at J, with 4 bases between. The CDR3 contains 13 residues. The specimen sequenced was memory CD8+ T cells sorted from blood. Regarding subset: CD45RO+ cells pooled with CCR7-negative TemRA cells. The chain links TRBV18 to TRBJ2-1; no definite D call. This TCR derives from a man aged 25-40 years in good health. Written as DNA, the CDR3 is TGTGCCAGCTCACCAAGTACCTACAATGAGCAGTTCTTC. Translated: CASSPSTYNEQFF.